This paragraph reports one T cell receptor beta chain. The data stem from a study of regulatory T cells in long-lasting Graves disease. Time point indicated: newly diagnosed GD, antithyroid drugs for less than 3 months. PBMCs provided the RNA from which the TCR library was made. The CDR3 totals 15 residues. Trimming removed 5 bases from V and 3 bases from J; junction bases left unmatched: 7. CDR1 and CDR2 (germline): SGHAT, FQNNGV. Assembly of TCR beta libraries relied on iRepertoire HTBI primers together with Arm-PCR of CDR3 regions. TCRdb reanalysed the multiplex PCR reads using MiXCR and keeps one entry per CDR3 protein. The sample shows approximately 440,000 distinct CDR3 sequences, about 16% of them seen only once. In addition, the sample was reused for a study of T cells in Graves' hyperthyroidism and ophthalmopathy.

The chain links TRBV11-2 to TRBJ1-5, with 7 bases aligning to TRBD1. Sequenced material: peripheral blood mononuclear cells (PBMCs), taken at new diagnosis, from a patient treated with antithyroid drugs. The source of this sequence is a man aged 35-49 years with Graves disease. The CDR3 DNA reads TGTGCCAGCAGCATCACGGGACAGTTCAATCAGCCCCAGCATTTT. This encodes CASSITGQFNQPQHF.